The present T cell receptor beta chain was sequenced within a study of shared clonotypes between healthy human individuals (dated by TCRdb to 2018 to 2021). For context, the study as a whole: Three men and a couple of women, aged 18 to 49 years, made up the cohort. Per donor, three plates each were used for CD4 naive and CD4 memory, two for CD8 naive, and one for CD8 memory. The study deeply sequenced blood TCR repertoires of 5 or 6 healthy adults to estimate repertoire size and the extent of clonotype sharing between individuals. To increase sequencing depth and limit assay-specific biases, TCR repertoire library preparation and sequencing were carried out by different laboratories using diverse techniques. Per donor, leukapheresis produced somewhere between about 0.8 and 9 billion PBMCs. Study-level results and caveats: The small number of donors limited the genetic and exposure-history diversity represented. Naive subsets generally had larger estimated clonotype richness than memory subsets did. Pairwise subsampling indicated that sequencing depth was expected to affect the degree of clonotype sharing among donors. Compared with non-shared clonotypes, clonotypes shared by all four sorted-subset donors had higher generation probabilities. Across a few donors, roughly 5.4% of naive CD4, roughly 3.5% of naive CD8, about 2% of memory CD4, and 0.4% of memory CD8 clonotypes were shared. Even with the large sequencing depth, rarefaction of the sorted-subset datasets indicated that sequencing was incomplete. Sampling was limited to blood, and TCR repertoires in tissue likely differ from TCR repertoires in blood.

As to this clone: No cognate antigen has been identified for it. There are no base qualities to consult, and no much larger clone falls within one base.

The CDR3 has 13 amino acids, counting the end cysteine and phenylalanine. The kept DNA is CDR3 alone, 39 bases in frame from the first base. CDR1 and CDR2 were assigned from the germline V gene as LGHNT and FRNRAP. V and J lose 4 bases and 2 bases, and a span of 9 bases separates them. Using the deep immunoSEQ assay, multiplex PCR amplified TCR CDR3 regions from genomic DNA. Genomic DNA extracted from each cell subset was distributed evenly over all wells of several immunoSEQ 96-well plates, and each plate served as one replicate. For sorted subsets, around 0.2 ug genomic DNA, equal to about 30,000 T cell genomes, was loaded into each replicate PCR. Purified libraries were quantified with a Qubit 3.0 fluorometer, sized on a Bioanalyzer 2100, and re-quantified with the KAPA Library Quantification kit. Each immunoSEQ 96-well plate was sequenced on its own single-read 150-cycle Illumina NextSeq 550 flow cell. On the study's bioinformatics: Because the immunoSEQ output included only junctional sequences and no quality scores, the filtering could not be the same as the filtering used for full-length reads. Sequences were annotated with PyIR, a Python wrapper for IgBLAST v1.9, and V/J genes and CDR3 were assigned using IMGT germline references. Reads with weak V/J assignments (E-value above 1e-6), missing CDR3, stop codons, out-of-frame junctions, or ambiguous translated residues were removed. V3J clonotypes were defined as sequences sharing the same inferred V gene, J gene, and CDR3 amino acid sequence. Percentage overlap between repertoires was computed as shared unique clonotypes divided by the size of the smaller repertoire. Richness of each repertoire was evaluated using RTK rarefaction, the Chao1 estimator, and Recon v2.1 estimates of unobserved clonotypes. Generation probabilities were computed with OLGA for all TCRbeta clonotypes obtained by the gDNA method from a handful of donors. The source is immuneACCESS, and TCRdb retained only in-frame sequences with V and J called. Part of the clones is not carried over; for the studies checked, unresolved V genes explain less than half of this, and the remainder is unexplained. The V and J calls and clone size come from that table; D and trimming were worked out from the DNA. The sample table shows over a million clones, and approximately 78% are seen once. The leading ten clones occupy 0.6% to 0.7% of the sample.

Healthy HIV-negative adults with no recently reported acute infections or vaccinations were included as donors. Every donor was a Caucasian adult residing in Nashville, Tennessee, USA. CD4+ T cells were enriched by magnetic negative selection; naive cells were then positively selected on CD45RA, and the negative fraction formed the memory subset. After blood collection by leukapheresis, PBMCs were isolated using Ficoll-Histopaque density gradient centrifugation and then cryopreserved in the vapor phase of liquid nitrogen. Purity and quantity of every magnetically sorted T cell population were checked by analytical flow cytometry. Genomic DNA was isolated from every sorted fraction and measured by UV absorbance on a Nanodrop 2000c.

The sequencing sample was made of memory CD4+ T cells from PBMCs. Per the publication, the cell subset or site label means: CD45RA-negative fraction. The rearranged segments are TRBV12-5 and TRBJ2-7; the D gene is not confidently resolved. This receptor was taken from a young man in good health. Some clones in this sample may be carry-over from other donors' samples. In nucleotides, the sequence is TGTGCTAGTGGTTATTCCGAGGCCTACGAGCAGTACTTC. It translates as CASGYSEAYEQYF.